Listed here are 24 T cell receptor beta chains from one sample, sequenced in a study of blood T cell repertoires in COVID-19. Produced via immunoSEQ multiplex PCR; TCRdb's table is partial and in-frame only. The table includes about 120,000 clones, 81% detected once. Sequencing was performed on peripheral blood. Receptor source: a man aged 50 to 60 with acute or convalescent COVID-19.

The chain links TRBV9 to TRBJ1-2, with a possible D match to TRBD1 (6 bases). The V end was cut by 6 bases, the J end by 3 bases, with 18 bases between. Germline lookup yields CDR1 SGDLS and CDR2 YYNGEE. This CDR3 has 15 amino acids. The CDR3 spells CASTSGQPTYYGYTF. The CDR3 DNA reads TGTGCCAGCACCTCCGGACAGCCAACTTACTATGGCTACACCTTC.

The chain carries TRBV5-1 and TRBJ2-7, with 7 bases identical to TRBD2. The CDR3 contains 15 residues. V was clipped by 8 bases and J by 9 bases; unmatched bases: 20. The germline CDR1 and CDR2 sequences are SGHRS and YFSETQ. The CDR3 region has the DNA TGCGCCAGTTGGGGGGGAGACTCTTCTACTGGAGGGCAGTACTTC. Amino acids: CASWGGDSSTGGQYF.

The V call is TRBV5-1, the J call TRBJ1-6, with 7 bases fitting TRBD1. The CDR3 has 14 amino acids. The V gene's germline CDR1 is SGHRS and CDR2 YFSETQ. The V segment lost 3 bases and the J segment 5 bases; nucleotides outside the gene matches: 2. Here the CDR3 DNA reads TGCGCCAGCAGCTATACAGGGGATAATTCACCCCTCCACTTT. It yields the protein CASSYTGDNSPLHF.

This clone showed up just once. The chain carries TRBV28 and TRBJ1-1; D ambiguous. The germline V gene encodes CDR1 MDHEN and CDR2 SYDVKM. This CDR3 contains 14 residues. Trimming took off 7 bases at V and 0 bases at J, with 12 bases between the two ends. CDR3 nucleotide sequence: TGTGCCAGCATACTAGGTGGGGTGAACACTGAAGCTTTCTTT. Amino acid sequence: CASILGGVNTEAFF.

This chain joins TRBV4-1 and TRBJ2-1; maybe TRBD2 (5 bases). The CDR3 extends over 16 amino acids. The germline V gene encodes CDR1 MGHRA and CDR2 YSYEKL. Trimming left V 3 bases short and J 4 bases short, with 16 bases between. CDR3 sequence reads: CASSHRTGKTYNEQFF. CDR3 bases: TGCGCCAGCAGCCACCGGACTGGAAAGACTTACAATGAGCAGTTCTTC.

This sequence joins TRBV2 and TRBJ2-5, with 10 positions matching TRBD1. The ends lost 4 bases at V and 6 bases at J; junction bases unmatched: 5. CDR3 size: 14 residues. Looked up from germline, CDR1 is SNHLY and CDR2 is FYNNEI. CDR3 sequence (DNA): TGTGCCAGCAGTGGACAGGGGGCTATAAAGACCCAGTACTTC. Translation gives CASSGQGAIKTQYF.

The chain carries TRBV9 and TRBJ2-1; D unclear. Trimming took 4 bases from V and 2 from J, leaving 19 bases between them. Germline V CDR1 and CDR2: SGDLS, YYNGEE. The CDR3 consists of 17 residues. Written as DNA, the CDR3 is TGTGCCAGCAGCCCCGTGACTTCCCAGTTGACCTACAATGAGCAGTTCTTC. Translating gives CASSPVTSQLTYNEQFF.

The chain has TRBV11-3 and TRBJ1-3; weak D call: TRBD1 (5 bases). Germline loops: CDR1 SGHNT, CDR2 YENEEA. This CDR3 is 15 amino acids long. V was trimmed by 5 bases and J by 0 bases, leaving 11 bases between them. The CDR3 DNA is TGTGCCAGCAGCGGATACAGGAGCTCTGGAAACACCATATATTTT. Amino acid sequence: CASSGYRSSGNTIYF. The variable domain in full, with the rest retrieved from reference TRBV11-3 and TRBJ1-3, is EAGVVQSPRYKIIEKKQPVAFWCNPISGHNTLYWYLQNLGQGPELLIRYENEEAVDDSQLPKDRFSAERLKGVDSTLKIQPAELGDSAVYLCASSGYRSSGNTIYFGEGSWLTVV.

This clone was detected only a few times. The chain has TRBV2 and TRBJ2-5; TRBD1 might be the D (6 bases). Deletions cut 8 bases from V and 5 bases from J, with 15 bases between. CDR3 length: 13 residues. CDR1 is SNHLY, CDR2 FYNNEI, per germline. CDR3 region: CASYKTGGETQYF. CDR3 nucleotides: TGTGCCAGCTATAAGACAGGCGGGGAGACCCAGTACTTC.

This chain connects TRBV12-3 or TRBV12-4 to TRBJ1-2; D gene ambiguous. The length of the CDR3 is 13 residues. V was shortened by 2 bases and J by 6 bases, with 10 bases between the two germline ends. CDR3 bases: TGTGCCAGCAGTTTATTTTCCCAGAATGGCTACACCTTC. Translation gives CASSLFSQNGYTF.

This clone occurred a few times. In DNA, the CDR3 is TGCGCCAGCAGCCACCTAGGGGGCACTAATGAAAAACTGTTTTTT. It is translated as CASSHLGGTNEKLFF. This chain uses TRBV4-1 with TRBJ1-4, with TRBD1 matching 7 bases. This CDR3 has 15 amino acids. Unmatched junction bases numbered 3, after V lost 3 bases and J lost 2 bases. Germline assignment: CDR1 MGHRA and CDR2 YSYEKL.

The V and J genes are TRBV9 and TRBJ2-3; TRBD2 might be the D (5 bases). The V end was cut by 1 base, the J end by 0 bases, with 9 bases between. From germline, CDR1 is SGDLS and CDR2 YYNGEE. The CDR3 consists of 15 residues. The CDR3 region has the DNA TGTGCCAGCAGCGTACGAGCGGCTAGCACAGATACGCAGTATTTT. It specifies CASSVRAASTDTQYF.

This rearrangement joins TRBV5-5 to TRBJ2-2; no clear D gene. This CDR3 has 14 residues. Per germline, CDR1 SGHKS and CDR2 YYEKEE (reference sequence). Between the trimmed V and J ends, which lost 4 bases and 3 bases, there was a span of 10 bases. The CDR3 sequence: CASSAQTYTGELFF. As DNA, the CDR3 is TGTGCCAGCAGCGCTCAGACTTACACCGGGGAGCTGTTTTTT.

There are a few counts of this clone. The rearrangement uses TRBV2 and TRBJ2-2; D gene ambiguous. The CDR3 runs to 14 residues. Germline loops: CDR1 SNHLY, CDR2 FYNNEI. Trimming shortened V by 4 bases and J by 2 bases, and 8 bases separated the two germline ends. This CDR3 reads CASSVLPNTGELFF. The DNA for the CDR3 is TGTGCCAGCAGTGTTCTCCCCAACACCGGGGAGCTGTTTTTT.

Only a few counts were recorded for this clone. This chain connects TRBV28 to TRBJ1-6; D gene unclear. CDR3 length: 14 amino acids. The germline V and J ends were trimmed by 7 bases and 5 bases, with 12 bases remaining between them. Germline-derived CDR1 and CDR2 are MDHEN and SYDVKM. The CDR3 here is CASTTSTDNSPLHF. CDR3 DNA sequence: TGTGCCAGCACCACATCCACAGATAATTCACCCCTCCACTTT. The full variable domain, in which reference TRBV28 and TRBJ1-6 provide the parts outside the CDR3, is DVKVTQSSRYLVKRTGEKVFLECVQDMDHENMFWYRQDPGLGLRLIYFSYDVKMKEKGDIPEGYSVSREKKERFSLILESASTNQTSMYLCASTTSTDNSPLHFGNGTRLTVT.

This chain links TRBV21-1 with TRBJ1-2. TRBV21-1 has pseudogene status. This CDR3 region has 12 residues. The CDR3 is CAEHGTASGYTF. CDR3 DNA sequence: TGTGCGGAACATGGGACTGCAAGCGGCTACACCTTC.

The rearrangement joins TRBV5-4 to TRBJ1-3, with D hard to call. Germline values: CDR1 SGHNT, CDR2 YYREEE (reference sequence). The V gene lost 3 bases and the J gene lost 4 bases, with 17 bases spanning the gap. This CDR3 is built from 16 residues. The CDR3 nucleotides read TGTGCCAGCAGCTCGAGGGATAGTCTATCCGGAAACACCATATATTTT. This encodes CASSSRDSLSGNTIYF.

The V and J genes are TRBV19 and TRBJ1-1; unclear D gene. Deletions cut 3 bases from V and 6 bases from J, with 14 bases between. The CDR3 runs 14 residues. The germline CDR1 and CDR2 sequences are LNHDA and SQIVND (reference sequence). CDR3 region: CASSIIQPRAEAFF. The DNA for the CDR3 is TGTGCCAGTAGTATTATACAGCCGAGGGCTGAAGCTTTCTTT.

V and J are TRBV7-2 and TRBJ1-3; D is ambiguous. Germline V gene lookup returns CDR1 SGHTA and CDR2 FQGNSA. The V end lost 3 bases, the J end lost 2 bases, and 17 bases lay between the germline ends. The CDR3 loop spans 17 amino acids. This chain's CDR3 is CASSFRPAGRAGNTIYF. The CDR3 coding sequence is TGTGCCAGCAGCTTCAGACCGGCGGGGAGGGCTGGAAACACCATATATTTT.

This clone was counted only a few times. The V call is TRBV28, the J call TRBJ2-7; TRBD1 matches at 10 bases. The CDR3 loop spans 13 amino acids. J lost 4 bases, V lost 7 bases, and 4 bases had no gene match. Germline loops: CDR1 MDHEN, CDR2 SYDVKM. In DNA, the CDR3 is TGTGCCAGCACAACGGACAGGGGGTACGAGCAGTACTTC. Translation: CASTTDRGYEQYF.

V gene TRBV24-1 combines with J gene TRBJ2-7, with 11 bases fitting TRBD1. V gave up 0 bases and J gave up 4 bases; unmatched junction bases: 4. This CDR3 comprises 16 residues. Germline CDR1 KGHDR, CDR2 SFDVKD. The CDR3 region is CATSDLGGQGDYEQYF. DNA of the CDR3: TGTGCCACCAGTGATTTGGGGGGACAGGGGGATTACGAGCAGTACTTC.

The V and J genes are TRBV29-1 and TRBJ1-2, with 9 positions matching TRBD1. There are 13 residues in the CDR3. The germline gives CDR1 SQVTM, CDR2 ANQGSEA. Unmatched junction bases numbered 5, after V lost 4 bases and J lost 5 bases. The chain's CDR3 is CSVGGQGDYGYTF. The CDR3 region has the DNA TGCAGCGTTGGGGGACAGGGTGATTATGGCTACACCTTC.

Concerning this clone itself: This CDR3 is also generated by other DNA sequences in the sample. The chain is built from TRBV30 and TRBJ1-1; D gene ambiguous. CDR3 length: 13 residues. Germline-derived CDR1 and CDR2 are GTSNPN and SVGIG (reference sequence). V was pared by 0 bases and J by 1 base, with 6 bases between. Here the CDR3 DNA reads TGTGCCTGGAGTGTTTCGAGGAACACTGAAGCTTTCTTT. Translated, it gives CAWSVSRNTEAFF.

The genes are TRBV4-1 and TRBJ1-3, with a tentative D call TRBD1 (6 bases). With 2 bases removed from V and 1 base from J, the gap between germline ends came to 18 bases. CDR3 length: 18 amino acids. In germline, CDR1 is MGHRA, CDR2 YSYEKL. CDR3 DNA: TGCGCCAGCAGCCAAAAAGGGGGAGTAAGCAGATCTGGAAACACCATATATTTT. This sequence encodes CASSQKGGVSRSGNTIYF.